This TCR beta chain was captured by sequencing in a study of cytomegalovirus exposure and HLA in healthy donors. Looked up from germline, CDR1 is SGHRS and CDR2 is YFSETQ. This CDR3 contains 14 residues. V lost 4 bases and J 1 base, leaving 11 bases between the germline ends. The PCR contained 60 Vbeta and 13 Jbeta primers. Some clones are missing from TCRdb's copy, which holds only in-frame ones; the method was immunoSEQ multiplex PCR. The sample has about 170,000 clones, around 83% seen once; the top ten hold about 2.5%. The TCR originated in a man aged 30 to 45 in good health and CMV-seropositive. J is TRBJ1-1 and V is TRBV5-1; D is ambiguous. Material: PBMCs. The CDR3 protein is CASSPDSRNTEAFF. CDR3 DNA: TGCGCCAGCAGCCCTGACTCCAGGAACACTGAAGCTTTCTTT. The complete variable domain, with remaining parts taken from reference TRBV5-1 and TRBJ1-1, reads KAGVTQTPRYLIKTRGQQVTLSCSPISGHRSVSWYQQTPGQGLQFLFEYFSETQRNKGNFPGRFSGRQFSNSRSEMNVSTLELGDSALYLCASSPDSRNTEAFFGQGTRLTVV.